This T cell receptor beta chain was sequenced in a study of response to subunit inactivated influenza vaccine. This clonotype came up a few times. Antigen specificity is unknown. The CDR3 runs to 14 residues. From germline, CDR1 is MNHNS and CDR2 SASEGT. The V and J ends lost 6 bases and 1 base, in that order; junction bases with no gene match: 0. Using its own MiXCR run on the RT-PCR reads, TCRdb lists one record per CDR3 protein. This sample has around 520,000 distinct CDR3 sequences; 12% occur once, and the top ten carry about 9.4%. Overall study findings and caveats: There was a suggestion from the authors that each seasonal influenza vaccination recruits few new T cells.

Sequences were derived from PBMCs from blood, sampled on the day of vaccination. The rearrangement links TRBV6-1 to TRBJ2-3; 11 bases match TRBD2. The TCR originated in a man aged 45 to 65 who received an inactivated influenza vaccine. CDR3 in amino acids: CASRGLAGTDTQYF. In DNA, the CDR3 is TGTGCCAGCAGGGGACTAGCGGGCACAGATACGCAGTATTTT.